A single T cell receptor beta chain is shown here with its context. Antigen specificity is unknown. Generated by immunoSEQ multiplex PCR, the TCRdb table keeps only in-frame clones and is missing some. The repertoire consists of about 52,000 clones, with around 80% occurring once and the leading ten covering approximately 1.5%. This sample stems from a study of memory CD4+ T cells and cytomegalovirus serostatus. Overall study findings and caveats: Of under 200 reported CMV TCRbeta sequences, under 80 were found in memory CD4+ repertoires.

Between the trimmed V and J ends, which lost 4 bases and 8 bases, there was a span of 13 bases. This CDR3 has 13 residues. Germline CDR1 is SGHRS and CDR2 is YFSETQ. The sort gate was single viable CD3+CD4+CD8-CD45RO+ cells for memory CD4+ T cells. CMV serostatus came from serum IgG against pp150, pp28, p38, p52. The TCR sequence derives from an adult in good health and CMV-seropositive. The chain couples TRBV5-1 to TRBJ2-1; D is ambiguous. Sequenced: memory CD4+ T cells from blood. The CDR3, as DNA: TGCGCCAGCAGCAGAGAGGCTATTGATGAGCAGTTCTTC. Encoded protein: CASSREAIDEQFF.